One sample yielded the 13 T cell receptor beta chains listed below, sequenced in a study of blood T cell repertoires in COVID-19. Sequencing used immunoSEQ multiplex PCR; TCRdb keeps in-frame clones, though not all of them. Counted here are roughly 180,000 clones, approximately 80% occurring once; the ten biggest clones make up about 15%. The sequencing input was PBMCs or T cells enriched from blood (not recorded which). The receptors derive from a man between 60 and 70 years old who had been exposed to COVID-19.

This clone has more than one count but fewer than ten. V is TRBV3-1 (or the pseudogene TRBV3-2) and J is TRBJ2-7; D ambiguous. The CDR3 is 12 amino acids. The ends were cut back, 4 bases at V and 2 bases at J, with 6 bases in the middle. Per the germline V gene, CDR1 is LGHDT and CDR2 is YNNKEL (reference sequence). CDR3 nucleotide sequence: TGTGCCAGCAGCCCCGCGACCTACGAGCAGTACTTC. This gives the protein CASSPATYEQYF.

This chain uses TRBV19 with TRBJ2-7, with 7 bases fitting TRBD2. The CDR3 contains 14 residues. Germline CDR1 LNHDA, CDR2 SQIVND (reference sequence). The trim removed 6 bases at V and 3 bases at J, leaving 8 bases unmatched. The CDR3 region has the DNA TGTGCCAGTAGACCCACGGGGGACTACTACGAGCAGTACTTC. Encoded protein: CASRPTGDYYEQYF.

This clone was seen repeatedly, ten times or more. CDR3: CAWDGVRAGLYNEQFF. DNA for the CDR3: TGTGCCTGGGATGGGGTCCGAGCGGGACTATACAATGAGCAGTTCTTC. The rearrangement links TRBV30 to TRBJ2-1, with TRBD2 matching over 7 bases. This CDR3 has 16 residues. Germline CDR1 and CDR2: GTSNPN and SVGIG (reference sequence). The V gene end was trimmed by 5 bases and the J gene end by 4 bases; junction bases not matched to a gene: 14. Full variable domain (remainder filled in from reference TRBV30 and TRBJ2-1): SQTIHQWPATLVQPVGSPLSLECTVEGTSNPNLYWYRQAAGRGLQLLFYSVGIGQISSEVPQNLSASRPQDRQFILSSKKLLLSDSGFYLCAWDGVRAGLYNEQFFGPGTRLTVL.

The chain recombines TRBV5-1 with TRBJ2-5, with 8 positions matching TRBD1. This CDR3 is 16 amino acids long. Germline trimming cut 4 bases from V and 2 bases from J; bases unmatched to any gene: 10. Germline CDR1 SGHRS, CDR2 YFSETQ. The CDR3 region is CASSAQGQAGQETQYF. The CDR3 DNA is TGCGCCAGCAGCGCGCAGGGACAGGCGGGTCAAGAGACCCAGTACTTC.

The chain carries TRBV5-4 and TRBJ2-2; maybe TRBD1 (6 bases). V shed 4 bases and J shed 4 bases, with 14 bases lying between them. The CDR3 runs 15 residues. Germline lookup yields CDR1 SGHNT and CDR2 YYREEE (reference sequence). The DNA of the CDR3 is TGTGCCAGCAGCACACAGGGATCGGTCACCGGGGAGCTGTTTTTT. The encoded protein is CASSTQGSVTGELFF.

This clone showed up just once. The chain has TRBV3-1 (or the pseudogene TRBV3-2) and TRBJ2-1; 7 bases fit TRBD1. Germline lookup yields CDR1 LGHDT and CDR2 YNNKEL (reference sequence). This CDR3 is built from 15 residues. Unmatched junction bases numbered 6, after V lost 4 bases and J lost 3 bases. DNA for the CDR3: TGTGCCAGCAGCCCGTCCGGGACAGTCTACAATGAGCAGTTCTTC. Translation: CASSPSGTVYNEQFF.

V and J are TRBV7-9 and TRBJ1-2; no clear D gene. CDR1 is SEHNR, CDR2 FQNEAQ, per germline (reference sequence). CDR3 length: 12 residues. The V gene lost 4 bases and the J gene lost 8 bases, with 11 bases spanning the gap. The CDR3 region has the DNA TGTGCCAGCAGCTCCCGGGAGGAGGGCTACACCTTC. Amino acid sequence: CASSSREEGYTF.

Points on this clone: No DNA is shown, since the ends of the CDR3 on it are uncertain; the CDR3 is the one TCRdb lists. The V and J genes are TRBV6-1 and TRBJ2-5; TRBD2 is the table's D call, not checked against the DNA. The germline V gene encodes CDR1 MNHNS and CDR2 SASEGT. The CDR3 is 17 residues long, ends included. CDR3 sequence: CASSEYLRARGGETQYF.

The chain links TRBV6-5 to TRBJ1-6; 9 nucleotides align to TRBD1. The CDR3 extends over 14 amino acids. J gave up 9 bases and V 4 bases, and 4 bases lay outside the gene matches. The germline V gene has CDR1 MNHEY and CDR2 SVGAGI. In DNA, the CDR3 is TGTGCCAGCAGTTCCGGGACAGGGAGTTCACCCCTCCACTTT. Translation: CASSSGTGSSPLHF.

This clone was seen only a few times. The chain carries TRBV5-6 and TRBJ1-2; no clear D. V shed 4 bases and J shed 2 bases, with 15 bases lying between them. Looked up from germline, CDR1 is SGHDT and CDR2 is YYEEEE. There are 15 residues in the CDR3. CDR3 region: CASSPAVRPNYGYTF. DNA for the CDR3: TGTGCCAGCAGCCCGGCGGTCCGGCCGAACTATGGCTACACCTTC.

This clone has just a few counts. The rearrangement joins TRBV12-5 to TRBJ1-2, with 7 bases identical to TRBD1. In germline, CDR1 is LGHNT, CDR2 FRNRAP. The CDR3 is 13 amino acids. V trimming: 6 bases; J trimming: 8 bases; junction bases outside the gene matches: 9. CDR3 DNA sequence: TGTGCTAGTGGAAAAGACAGGGCTGGGGGCTACACCTTC. Its translation: CASGKDRAGGYTF.

The chain recombines TRBV28 with TRBJ1-4; TRBD1 is a possible D gene (6 bases). The CDR3 is 15 amino acids. V gave up 2 bases and J gave up 8 bases, with 15 bases separating them. Per the germline V gene, CDR1 is MDHEN and CDR2 is SYDVKM. The CDR3 nucleotides are TGTGCCAGCAGTTTAGCGGGGGGCTTGGCCGAAAAACTGTTTTTT. Translated, it gives CASSLAGGLAEKLFF. Full variable domain (outside the CDR3, taken from reference TRBV28 and TRBJ1-4): DVKVTQSSRYLVKRTGEKVFLECVQDMDHENMFWYRQDPGLGLRLIYFSYDVKMKEKGDIPEGYSVSREKKERFSLILESASTNQTSMYLCASSLAGGLAEKLFFGSGTQLSVL.

This chain connects TRBV3-1 (or the pseudogene TRBV3-2) to TRBJ2-1, with 10 positions matching TRBD2. The V gene's germline CDR1 is LGHDT and CDR2 YNNKEL (reference sequence). This CDR3 region has 17 residues. Unmatched junction bases numbered 12, after V lost 1 base and J lost 9 bases. CDR3 sequence reads: CASSQVSSGRALREQFF. As DNA, the CDR3 is TGTGCCAGCAGCCAAGTGTCGAGCGGGAGGGCCCTGCGTGAGCAGTTCTTC.